Below are 14 T cell receptor beta chains sequenced from a single sample in a study of blood T cell repertoires in COVID-19. Generated by immunoSEQ multiplex PCR, the TCRdb table keeps only in-frame clones and is missing some. The profile shows 300,000 to 400,000 clones, under 95% of them singletons. The sequenced sample consisted of peripheral blood. These receptors all stem from a young woman who had recovered from COVID-19.

The chain employs TRBV9 and TRBJ2-7, with a weak D call TRBD2 (5 bases). Germline CDR1 SGDLS, CDR2 YYNGEE. The CDR3 consists of 16 residues. Trimming removed 4 bases from V and 0 bases from J, with 17 bases in between. The CDR3 nucleotides read TGTGCCAGCAGCCCCGACCCTAGCCCCAGCTCCTACGAGCAGTACGTC. Residues: CASSPDPSPSSYEQYV.

The V gene is TRBV4-1, the J gene TRBJ2-5; TRBD2 might be the D (6 bases). V shed 4 bases and J shed 2 bases, with 26 bases lying between them. This CDR3 has 19 amino acids. CDR1 is MGHRA, CDR2 YSYEKL, per germline. The CDR3 coding sequence is TGCGCCAGCAGCCCCGGATGGGGGAGCCCCAGGAGGGAACAAGAGACCCAGTACTTC. Protein product: CASSPGWGSPRREQETQYF.

The chain joins TRBV19 to TRBJ2-1; D gene uncertain. Germline V gene data show CDR1 as LNHDA and CDR2 as SQIVND (reference sequence). Trimming stripped 3 bases from V and 8 bases from J, with 11 bases between. CDR3 length: 13 residues. The CDR3 nucleotides read TGTGCCAGTAGTATCGGTCCCCGGGATGAGCAGTTCTTC. Translating it yields CASSIGPRDEQFF.

CDR3 loop: CATSSLAGELFF. Written as DNA, the CDR3 is TGTGCCACCAGCAGTCTAGCGGGGGAGCTGTTTTTT. This chain uses TRBV15 with TRBJ2-2; D is perhaps TRBD2 (6 bases). CDR3 length: 12 amino acids. Trimming shortened V by 3 bases and J by 8 bases, and 7 bases separated the two germline ends. CDR1 is LNHNV and CDR2 is YYDKDF in the germline V gene (reference sequence).

The chain joins TRBV12-5 to TRBJ1-2, with 8 bases identical to TRBD1. There are 15 residues in the CDR3. V trimming: 5 bases; J trimming: 4 bases; junction bases outside the gene matches: 9. Germline V gives CDR1 LGHNT, CDR2 FRNRAP. The CDR3 DNA sequence: TGTGCTAGTGGTACAGGACAGGGTCATATCTATGGCTACACCTTC. Its protein product is CASGTGQGHIYGYTF.

This sequence joins TRBV27 and TRBJ2-1; 7 bases agree with TRBD1. J was trimmed by 7 bases and V by 3 bases; bases with no gene match: 12. This CDR3 contains 16 residues. Per germline, CDR1 MNHEY and CDR2 SMNVEV (reference sequence). The CDR3 DNA is TGTGCCAGCAGTTTTCTGGTCGACAGGGCGAAAAATGAGCAGTTCTTC. This translates into CASSFLVDRAKNEQFF.

As regards this clone: Other DNA sequences within the sample encode an identical CDR3. The chain has TRBV30 and TRBJ1-5; 7 bases are a match to TRBD1. The V gene's germline CDR1 is GTSNPN and CDR2 SVGIG (reference sequence). This CDR3 contains 13 residues. V shed 5 bases, J shed 3 bases, and the junction held 4 bases outside the gene matches. CDR3 sequence (DNA): TGTGCCTGGGGGGGACAGTACAATCAGCCCCAGCATTTT. Translating it yields CAWGGQYNQPQHF.

This rearrangement joins TRBV10-2 to TRBJ2-2, with 15 bases identical to TRBD2. Germline V lookup: CDR1 WSHSY, CDR2 SAAADI. V was pared by 8 bases and J by 4 bases, with 8 bases of the junction left unmatched. CDR3 length: 17 residues. The CDR3 sequence is CASYGLAGGPGTGELFF. In DNA, the CDR3 is TGCGCCAGCTATGGACTAGCGGGAGGGCCGGGCACCGGGGAGCTGTTTTTT.

This chain joins TRBV7-8 and TRBJ2-2, with 8 bases that match TRBD2. This CDR3 contains 17 residues. Germline CDR1 SGHVS, CDR2 FQNEAQ. Germline trimming cut 2 bases from V and 2 bases from J; bases unmatched to any gene: 7. CDR3 bases: TGTGCCAGCAGCTTACCGGGCCGGGAGGGTAACACCGGGGAGCTGTTTTTT. It translates to CASSLPGREGNTGELFF.

The chain links TRBV11-3 to TRBJ2-5; TRBD2 might be the D (5 bases). The germline gives CDR1 SGHNT, CDR2 YENEEA. This CDR3 region has 15 residues. V lost 1 base and J lost 2, with 11 bases in between. CDR3 nucleotides: TGTGCCAGCAGCTTAGGGGCTAGCTATCAAGAGACCCAGTACTTC. Its translation is CASSLGASYQETQYF. The entire variable domain, with the rest obtained from reference TRBV11-3 and TRBJ2-5, is as follows: EAGVVQSPRYKIIEKKQPVAFWCNPISGHNTLYWYLQNLGQGPELLIRYENEEAVDDSQLPKDRFSAERLKGVDSTLKIQPAELGDSAVYLCASSLGASYQETQYFGPGTRLLVL.

The rearrangement uses TRBV10-3 and TRBJ2-3; 7 bases match TRBD2. The CDR3 is 14 residues long. Germline assignment: CDR1 ENHRY and CDR2 SYGVKD. V lost 3 bases, J lost 5 bases, and 5 bases stayed unmatched. The CDR3 DNA follows: TGTGCCATCAGTGAAGGCGGGGGAGAAGATACGCAGTATTTT. Translated: CAISEGGGEDTQYF.

The V call is TRBV9, the J call TRBJ2-5; tentative D call: TRBD2 (6 bases). V lost 2 bases and J 5 bases, leaving 16 bases between the germline ends. Germline values: CDR1 SGDLS, CDR2 YYNGEE. This CDR3 has 15 amino acids. The CDR3 loop reads CASSVVGGVGETQYF. The CDR3 DNA sequence: TGTGCCAGCAGCGTCGTGGGGGGAGTCGGTGAGACCCAGTACTTC.

This chain joins TRBV9 and TRBJ2-4; 8 bases match TRBD2. The length of the CDR3 is 14 residues. The germline CDR1 and CDR2 sequences are SGDLS and YYNGEE. J lost 6 bases, V lost 2 bases, and 4 bases had no gene match. This CDR3 reads CASSVAGGSNIQYF. The CDR3 coding sequence is TGTGCCAGCAGCGTTGCGGGAGGCTCAAACATTCAGTACTTC.

A few counts support this clone. This rearrangement joins TRBV10-3 to TRBJ1-4; 8 positions match TRBD1. After removal of 5 bases from V and 7 bases from J, the junction contained 6 bases not matched to a gene. CDR3 length: 14 amino acids. Germline V gene lookup returns CDR1 ENHRY and CDR2 SYGVKD. Here the CDR3 reads CAISPDRGGEKLFF. In DNA, the CDR3 is TGTGCCATCAGTCCCGACAGGGGAGGTGAAAAACTGTTTTTT.